This T cell receptor beta chain was sequenced in a study of blood T cell repertoires in COVID-19. Across the whole study: Donors in Cohort 3 counted as recovered after two negative PCRs, clearance, or symptom resolution. Sample material is recorded as cDNA or gDNA derived from T cells, B-cell-depleted T cells, or PBMCs.

CDR1 and CDR2 (germline): KGHDR, SFDVKD. V lost 4 bases, J lost 0 bases, and 12 bases lay in between. The CDR3 is 15 amino acids. Method: immunoSEQ multiplex PCR; TCRdb's copy keeps in-frame clones and lacks some. The sample has a few hundred thousand clones, around nine tenths seen once; the top ten hold 2% to 2.5%. This TCR came from a woman aged 55-70 years in a cohort exposed to, infected with or recovered from COVID-19 (not recorded which). This rearrangement joins TRBV24-1 to TRBJ2-7, with D possibly matching TRBD1 (6 bases). Sequencing was carried out using PBMCs or T cells enriched from blood (not recorded which). The DNA for the CDR3 is TGTGCCACCAGTGAGTCAGGGGCGCCCTCCTACGAGCAGTACTTC. The encoded protein is CATSESGAPSYEQYF.